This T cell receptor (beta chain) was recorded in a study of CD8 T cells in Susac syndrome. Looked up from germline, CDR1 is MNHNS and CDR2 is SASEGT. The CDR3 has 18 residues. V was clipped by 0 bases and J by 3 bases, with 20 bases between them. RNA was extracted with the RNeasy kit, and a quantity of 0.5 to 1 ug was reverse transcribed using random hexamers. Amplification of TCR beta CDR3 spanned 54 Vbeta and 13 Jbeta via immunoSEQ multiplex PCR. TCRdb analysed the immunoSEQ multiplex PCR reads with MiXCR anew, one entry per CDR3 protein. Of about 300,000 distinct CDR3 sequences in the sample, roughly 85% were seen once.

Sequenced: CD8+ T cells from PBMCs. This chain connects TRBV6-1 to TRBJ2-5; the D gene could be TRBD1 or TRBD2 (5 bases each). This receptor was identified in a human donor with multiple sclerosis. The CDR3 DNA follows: TGTGCCAGCAGTGAAGCGCCAAGTGGGACGGCTAGAGAAGAGACCCAGTACTTC. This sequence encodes CASSEAPSGTAREETQYF.